This is a list of T cell receptor beta chains from one sample in a study of CD8 T cells in ankylosing spondylitis. TCRdb reprocessed the 5' RACE reads via MiXCR and lists one record per CDR3 protein. Seen here are over 95,000 distinct CDR3 sequences, roughly 8.7% observed once, and the top ten hold around 10%. Sequenced input: blood, either unsorted or a sorted T cell fraction (not recorded which). The receptors come from a male donor with ankylosing spondylitis or in good health (not recorded which). CDR3s include the opening cysteine and the closing phenylalanine or tryptophan. A D gene is named only where the DNA matches it firmly. Not every row has a clone size; where given, it reads once, few, many or a size class.

j_gene	d_gene	abundance	v_gene	CDR3aa	CDR3nt
TRBJ2-1	TRBD2	many	TRBV29-1	CSVDASGYNEQFF	TGCAGCGTTGACGCTAGCGGATACAATGAGCAGTTCTTC
TRBJ2-5	TRBD1	many	TRBV20-1	CSAGDRVGGETQYF	TGCAGTGCTGGGGACAGGGTAGGAGGAGAGACCCAGTACTTC
TRBJ1-2	.	few	TRBV5-1	CASSLESGTYGYTF	TGCGCCAGCAGCTTGGAGTCGGGAACCTATGGCTACACCTTC
TRBJ2-7	TRBD1	.	TRBV7-3	CASSRGDRDEQYF	TGTGCCAGCAGCCGAGGGGACAGGGACGAGCAGTACTTC
TRBJ2-4	.	many	TRBV6-1	CASSTTGWAPEENIQYF	TGTGCCAGCAGCACCACGGGCTGGGCTCCAGAGGAAAACATTCAGTACTTC
TRBJ1-3	.	many	TRBV7-2	CASSLVQGPWGNTIYF	TGTGCCAGCAGCTTAGTGCAGGGGCCGTGGGGAAACACCATATATTTT
TRBJ1-5	.	.	TRBV7-2	CASSSPRDQPQHF	TGTGCCAGCAGCTCGCCCAGGGATCAGCCCCAGCATTTT
TRBJ2-7	TRBD1	many	TRBV29-1	CSVRTGQYYEQYF	TGCAGCGTGAGGACAGGGCAGTACTACGAGCAGTACTTC
TRBJ2-1	.	many	TRBV20-1	CSALNWGHTNEQFF	TGCAGTGCACTCAATTGGGGTCACACCAATGAGCAGTTCTTC
TRBJ1-4	.	many	TRBV5-1	CASSWGAANEKLFF	TGCGCCAGCAGCTGGGGGGCGGCTAATGAAAAACTGTTTTTT
TRBJ2-7	.	.	TRBV6-2/TRBV6-3	CASSWAYEQYF	TGTGCCAGCAGTTGGGCCTACGAGCAGTACTTC
TRBJ2-3	TRBD2	many	TRBV7-6	CASSLDGRRDTQYF	TGTGCCAGCAGCTTAGACGGGAGGAGAGATACGCAGTATTTT
TRBJ2-7	TRBD1	.	TRBV10-3	CAIRGTGPSYEQYF	TGTGCCATCAGGGGGACAGGGCCTTCCTACGAGCAGTACTTC
TRBJ1-5	.	few	TRBV28	CASRGGFGGQPQHF	TGTGCCAGCAGAGGAGGGTTCGGAGGCCAGCCCCAGCATTTT
TRBJ2-5	TRBD1	many	TRBV5-1	CASRTGGSQETQYF	TGCGCCAGTAGGACAGGGGGTTCTCAAGAGACCCAGTACTTC
TRBJ2-5	.	many	TRBV18	CASSPFSSDQETQYF	TGTGCCAGCTCACCATTTTCTAGCGACCAAGAGACCCAGTACTTC
TRBJ2-1	TRBD2	few	TRBV5-5	CASSFGGTSGGYEQFF	TGTGCCAGCAGCTTTGGGGGGACTAGCGGGGGTTATGAGCAGTTCTTC
TRBJ1-1	.	few	TRBV6-2/TRBV6-3	CASSYPLAGLRPNTEAFF	TGTGCCAGCAGTTACCCACTCGCCGGCTTACGGCCGAACACTGAAGCTTTCTTT
TRBJ2-1	.	.	TRBV4-2	CASSHPGQPSYNEQFF	TGTGCCAGCAGCCATCCTGGACAGCCCTCCTACAATGAGCAGTTCTTC
TRBJ2-5	.	many	TRBV7-2	CASSPTGAETQYF	TGTGCCAGCAGCCCAACGGGGGCGGAGACCCAGTACTTC
TRBJ2-2	TRBD2	many	TRBV12-3/TRBV12-4	CASSPRLLAGGLTGELFF	TGTGCCAGCAGTCCTAGATTACTAGCGGGGGGGCTTACCGGGGAGCTGTTTTTT
TRBJ1-1	.	many	TRBV20-1	CSARGERGRQNTEAFF	TGCAGTGCTAGAGGGGAGAGGGGACGGCAGAACACTGAAGCTTTCTTT
TRBJ1-2	TRBD1	many	TRBV15	CATSRDYSQGHNSYGYTF	TGTGCCACCAGCAGAGACTACTCACAGGGGCATAATTCCTATGGCTACACCTTC
TRBJ2-1	TRBD2	many	TRBV6-1	CASTVRPGGEQFF	TGTGCCAGCACCGTAAGGCCGGGAGGTGAGCAGTTCTTC
TRBJ1-5	.	.	TRBV14	CASSQTNQPKPQHF	TGTGCCAGCAGCCAAACTAACCAACCGAAGCCCCAGCATTTT
TRBJ1-1	.	many	TRBV5-1	CASSLAAGGTEAFF	TGCGCCAGCAGCTTGGCCGCGGGAGGCACTGAAGCTTTCTTT
TRBJ2-3	.	many	TRBV29-1	CSAEGTDTQYF	TGCAGCGCGGAAGGCACAGATACGCAGTATTTT
TRBJ2-1	.	few	TRBV19	CASSIRTGTGEMYEQFF	TGTGCCAGTAGTATAAGGACTGGCACGGGAGAGATGTATGAGCAGTTCTTC
TRBJ1-2	.	many	TRBV11-3	CASSPAGEAQGYTF	TGTGCCAGCAGCCCAGCGGGGGAGGCACAAGGCTACACCTTC
TRBJ2-7	.	many	TRBV7-2	CASSTRTDSYEQYF	TGTGCCAGCAGCACCCGGACAGACTCCTACGAGCAGTACTTC
TRBJ2-5	.	many	TRBV7-7	CASSHGGRSGETQYF	TGTGCTAGCAGCCATGGAGGAAGGAGTGGGGAGACCCAGTACTTC
TRBJ2-1	TRBD2	many	TRBV5-1	CASSPSGRNNEQFF	TGCGCCAGCAGTCCTAGCGGGAGAAACAATGAGCAGTTCTTC
TRBJ2-7	.	many	TRBV4-1	CASSRPGPYEQYF	TGCGCCAGCAGCCGCCCAGGGCCCTACGAGCAGTACTTC
TRBJ1-2	TRBD1	many	TRBV5-6	CASSLDRVGRYGYTF	TGTGCCAGCAGTTTGGACAGGGTAGGCCGCTATGGCTACACCTTC
TRBJ1-5	.	.	TRBV5-5	CASSLRDPNQPQHF	TGTGCCAGCAGCCTCCGGGACCCCAATCAGCCCCAGCATTTT
TRBJ2-1	.	many	TRBV4-2	CASSQAHRELYNEQFF	TGTGCCAGCAGCCAAGCCCACAGGGAACTCTACAATGAGCAGTTCTTC
TRBJ2-3	.	many	TRBV25-1	CASSELEIGGGDTQYF	TGTGCCAGCAGTGAATTAGAGATAGGGGGTGGCGATACGCAGTATTTT
TRBJ2-3	.	.	TRBV5-7	CASSPGRSTDTQYF	TGTGCCAGCAGCCCAGGACGGTCCACAGATACGCAGTATTTT
TRBJ2-3	TRBD2	many	TRBV6-1	CASSALADTTDTQYF	TGTGCCAGCAGTGCGCTAGCGGATACTACAGATACGCAGTATTTT